These 23 T cell receptor beta chains share one sample of origin, sequenced in a study of cytomegalovirus exposure and HLA in healthy donors. Primers: 60 Vbeta forward and 13 Jbeta reverse. The protocol was immunoSEQ multiplex PCR, while the TCRdb copy is restricted to in-frame clones and leaves out a portion. The table lists around 200,000 clones, 83% of them singletons. The specimen was PBMCs. The source of these receptors is a man aged 45 to 65 in good health and CMV-seronegative.

J is TRBJ2-5 and V is TRBV5-6, with 8 bases matching TRBD1. With V trimmed by 3 bases and J by 2 bases, 3 bases remained unmatched. CDR3 size: 14 residues. Germline values: CDR1 SGHDT, CDR2 YYEEEE. DNA of the CDR3: TGTGCCAGCAGCTGGAGGACAGGGCAAGAGACCCAGTACTTC. Amino acid sequence: CASSWRTGQETQYF.

The gene calls are TRBV4-1 and TRBJ1-2; TRBD1 is a possible D gene (5 bases). The CDR3 loop spans 17 amino acids. V shed 1 base and J shed 0 bases, with 15 bases lying between them. CDR1 MGHRA and CDR2 YSYEKL come from the germline V gene. This chain's CDR3 is CASSQGGSTGANYGYTF. The CDR3 DNA reads as TGCGCCAGCAGCCAAGGGGGGTCGACGGGGGCTAACTATGGCTACACCTTC.

V and J are TRBV7-2 and TRBJ2-1, with TRBD1 identical over 8 bases. Germline-derived CDR1 and CDR2 are SGHTA and FQGNSA. Unmatched junction bases numbered 13, after V lost 8 bases and J lost 4 bases. There are 16 residues in the CDR3. The CDR3 loop is CASRPQEGQVYNEQFF. DNA of the CDR3: TGTGCCAGCCGACCCCAGGAGGGACAGGTTTACAATGAGCAGTTCTTC.

The CDR3 bases are TGCGCCAGCAGCCCTGGACAACCATCCACAGATACGCAGTATTTT. Translated: CASSPGQPSTDTQYF. The rearrangement joins TRBV5-1 to TRBJ2-3; perhaps TRBD1 as D (5 bases). The CDR3 consists of 15 residues. The V and J ends lost 4 bases and 2 bases respectively, with 14 bases between them. Germline V gives CDR1 SGHRS, CDR2 YFSETQ.

V and J are TRBV7-9 and TRBJ1-5; D not certain. Trimming pared 2 bases from V and 3 bases from J, leaving 14 bases between. The CDR3 is 16 residues long. CDR1 SEHNR and CDR2 FQNEAQ come from the germline V gene (reference sequence). The CDR3 reads CASSLSSAASNQPQHF. Here the CDR3 DNA reads TGTGCCAGCAGCTTATCGTCTGCGGCTTCCAATCAGCCCCAGCATTTT.

The chain employs TRBV7-2 and TRBJ1-2; TRBD1 might be the D (5 bases). The length of the CDR3 is 13 residues. Germline CDR1 SGHTA, CDR2 FQGNSA. With 3 bases removed from V and 5 bases from J, the gap between germline ends came to 10 bases. CDR3: CASSFGQRYGYTF. CDR3 DNA: TGTGCCAGCAGCTTTGGACAAAGATATGGCTACACCTTC.

This clone has just a few counts. V and J are TRBV4-1 and TRBJ2-7, with D perhaps matching TRBD1 (7 bases). CDR3 length: 14 residues. V lost 2 bases and J lost 4, with 12 bases in between. Per germline, CDR1 MGHRA and CDR2 YSYEKL. The CDR3 loop is CASSQPGGRYEQYF. The CDR3 region has the DNA TGCGCCAGCAGCCAACCAGGGGGGCGTTACGAGCAGTACTTC.

The chain combines TRBV6-1 with TRBJ2-7; 9 bases align to TRBD1. Germline values: CDR1 MNHNS, CDR2 SASEGT. The CDR3 covers 15 residues. V was clipped by 4 bases and J by 5 bases; unmatched bases: 9. CDR3 sequence: CASSVLPGQGHEQYF. The CDR3 coding sequence is TGTGCCAGCAGTGTTCTACCGGGACAGGGACACGAGCAGTACTTC.

The chain uses TRBV5-1 and TRBJ2-6; D possibly corresponds to TRBD2 (5 bases). The germline gives CDR1 SGHRS, CDR2 YFSETQ. The CDR3 has 18 amino acids. The V and J ends lost 0 bases and 0 bases respectively, with 13 bases between them. The CDR3 DNA is TGCGCCAGCAGCTTGGGCTCCCAAGGGAGCTCTGGGGCCAACGTCCTGACTTTC. Its protein is CASSLGSQGSSGANVLTF.

The chain is built from TRBV29-1 and TRBJ1-5; the match to TRBD1 covers 7 bases. V shed 3 bases, J shed 0 bases, and the junction held 2 bases outside the gene matches. The CDR3 spans 14 residues. CDR1 is SQVTM, CDR2 ANQGSEA, per germline. The CDR3 DNA is TGCAGCGTTGAGACAGGGAATAGCAATCAGCCCCAGCATTTT. It is translated as CSVETGNSNQPQHF.

The rearrangement links TRBV4-3 to TRBJ2-1; D possibly corresponds to TRBD1 (5 bases). V was clipped by 1 base and J by 3 bases, with 7 bases between them. The CDR3 covers 14 residues. CDR1 is LGHNA, CDR2 YSLEER, per germline. CDR3 in DNA: TGCGCCAGCAGCCAAGCACAGGACTACAATGAGCAGTTCTTC. It encodes CASSQAQDYNEQFF.

This clone was seen a few times. The chain is built from TRBV7-2 and TRBJ2-7; D is possibly TRBD2 (5 bases). V lost 5 bases to trimming and J lost 4 bases, with 12 bases between them. The CDR3 is 13 amino acids. Germline CDR1 is SGHTA and CDR2 is FQGNSA. DNA for the CDR3: TGTGCCAGCAGCCCTGGACTGAGTTACGAGCAGTACTTC. Amino acid sequence: CASSPGLSYEQYF. Supplemented by reference TRBV7-2 and TRBJ2-7, the full variable domain reads GAGVSQSPSNKVTEKGKDVELRCDPISGHTALYWYRQSLGQGLEFLIYFQGNSAPDKSGLPSDRFSAERTGGSVSTLTIQRTQQEDSAVYLCASSPGLSYEQYFGPGTRLTVT.

This clone turned up a few times. The chain joins TRBV28 to TRBJ1-1; no clear D gene. The V end was cut by 1 base, the J end by 3 bases, with 9 bases between. The CDR3 is 14 residues long. Germline assignment: CDR1 MDHEN and CDR2 SYDVKM. The CDR3: CASSLLRTDTEAFF. CDR3 bases: TGTGCCAGCAGTTTATTACGAACAGACACTGAAGCTTTCTTT.

This clone appeared once. Here the CDR3 DNA reads TGTGCCAGCAGTTCCGCGGGAGGGCGACCCAATGAGCAGTTCTTC. Its translation is CASSSAGGRPNEQFF. The chain carries TRBV27 and TRBJ2-1; the match to TRBD2 covers 9 bases. There are 15 residues in the CDR3. With 4 bases clipped from V and 6 bases from J, the junction kept 7 bases outside the gene matches. CDR1 is MNHEY, CDR2 SMNVEV, per germline (reference sequence).

This CDR3 is CASSLDPTRDTQYF. In DNA, the CDR3 is TGTGCCAGCAGCTTAGACCCCACTAGAGATACGCAGTATTTT. This rearrangement joins TRBV11-2 to TRBJ2-3, with a possible D match to TRBD2 (5 bases). V lost 0 bases and J 5 bases, leaving 9 bases between the germline ends. This CDR3 comprises 14 residues. The germline gives CDR1 SGHAT, CDR2 FQNNGV.

The J gene is TRBJ2-7, the V gene TRBV6-5; D is perhaps TRBD1 (6 bases). Germline CDR1 MNHEY, CDR2 SVGAGI. CDR3 length: 13 amino acids. V was cut by 8 bases and J by 3 bases, with 14 bases left in between. CDR3 nucleotides: TGTGCCAGCGCAAACAGGGTAGGCTACGAGCAGTACTTC. It codes for CASANRVGYEQYF.

This clone came up once. J is TRBJ2-1 and V is TRBV19, with TRBD1 identical over 12 bases. Germline V gives CDR1 LNHDA, CDR2 SQIVND (reference sequence). With 7 bases clipped from V and 11 bases from J, the junction kept 6 bases outside the gene matches. This CDR3 contains 13 residues. The CDR3 spells CASKTGQGAKQFF. In DNA form, the CDR3 reads TGTGCCAGTAAAACGGGACAGGGGGCTAAGCAGTTCTTC. The full variable domain, in which reference TRBV19 and TRBJ2-1 provide the parts outside the CDR3, is DGGITQSPKYLFRKEGQNVTLSCEQNLNHDAMYWYRQDPGQGLRLIYYSQIVNDFQKGDIAEGYSVSREKKESFPLTVTSAQKNPTAFYLCASKTGQGAKQFFGPGTRLTVL.

As for this clone: The sample carries other DNA sequences with the same CDR3. The chain joins TRBV5-1 to TRBJ2-2; weak D call: TRBD2 (6 bases). The CDR3 is 14 amino acids. V lost 5 bases and J lost 1, with 9 bases in between. The V gene's germline CDR1 is SGHRS and CDR2 YFSETQ. The CDR3 loop is CASSSGLNTGELFF. The CDR3 DNA sequence: TGCGCCAGCAGTTCGGGACTGAACACCGGGGAGCTGTTTTTT.

The chain carries TRBV4-1 and TRBJ2-7; 8 bases fit TRBD1. Losses at the gene ends were 2 bases for V and 0 bases for J; bases not matched to a gene: 18. This CDR3 region has 20 residues. Germline CDR1 and CDR2: MGHRA and YSYEKL. As DNA, the CDR3 is TGCGCCAGCAGCCAACCTCGGGGGACAGGCCGCCGTTTGGGCTCCTACGAGCAGTACTTC. This gives the protein CASSQPRGTGRRLGSYEQYF.

The chain combines TRBV7-8 with TRBJ1-4; 7 bases agree with TRBD1. This CDR3 is built from 15 residues. The ends lost 5 bases at V and 4 bases at J; junction bases unmatched: 7. Germline-derived CDR1 and CDR2 are SGHVS and FQNEAQ. The CDR3 DNA reads TGTGCCAGCAGCGATCAGGGGGTTGGTAATGAAAAACTGTTTTTT. It is translated as CASSDQGVGNEKLFF.

The rearrangement uses TRBV10-3 and TRBJ1-1, with TRBD1 as a possible D gene (6 bases). The germline gives CDR1 ENHRY, CDR2 SYGVKD. The CDR3 consists of 15 residues. V lost 4 bases, J lost 4 bases, and 16 bases lay in between. The CDR3 region has the DNA TGTGCCATCAGTGGCCACTTGACAGGTTTCACTGAAGCTTTCTTT. Encoded protein: CAISGHLTGFTEAFF.

The rearrangement joins TRBV7-3 to TRBJ2-3, with TRBD2 identical over 8 bases. V shed 4 bases and J 4 bases; nucleotides not matched to a gene: 4. CDR1 is SGHTA and CDR2 is FQGTGA in the germline V gene. The CDR3 sequence is 14 residues long. CDR3 sequence: CASSSSSGADTQYF. The CDR3 bases are TGTGCCAGCAGCTCCAGTAGCGGGGCAGATACGCAGTATTTT.

V and J are TRBV4-2 and TRBJ2-3; D possibly corresponds to TRBD1 (5 bases). The germline V gene has CDR1 LGHNA and CDR2 YNFKEQ. This CDR3 has 16 residues. Between the trimmed V and J ends, which lost 0 bases and 4 bases, there was a span of 14 bases. DNA of the CDR3: TGTGCCAGCAGCCAAGATGTTGCCCAGGGCCCAGATACGCAGTATTTT. Translated: CASSQDVAQGPDTQYF.